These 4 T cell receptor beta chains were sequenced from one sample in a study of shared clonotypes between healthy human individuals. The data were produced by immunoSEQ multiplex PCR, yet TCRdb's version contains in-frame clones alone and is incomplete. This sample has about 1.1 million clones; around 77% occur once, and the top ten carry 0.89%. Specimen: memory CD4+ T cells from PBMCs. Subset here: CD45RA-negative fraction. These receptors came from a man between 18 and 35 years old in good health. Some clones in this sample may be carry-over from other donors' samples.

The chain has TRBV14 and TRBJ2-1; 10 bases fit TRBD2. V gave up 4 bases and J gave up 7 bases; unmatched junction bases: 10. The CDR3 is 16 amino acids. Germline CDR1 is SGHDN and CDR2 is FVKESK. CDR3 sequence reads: CASSPVAGGGTNEQFF. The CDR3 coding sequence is TGTGCCAGCAGCCCCGTAGCGGGAGGAGGTACGAATGAGCAGTTCTTC.

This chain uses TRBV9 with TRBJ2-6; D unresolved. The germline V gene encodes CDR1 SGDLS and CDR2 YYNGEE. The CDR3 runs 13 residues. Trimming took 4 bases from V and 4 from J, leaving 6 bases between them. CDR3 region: CASSLAGANVLTF. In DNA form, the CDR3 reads TGTGCCAGCAGCCTTGCGGGGGCCAACGTCCTGACTTTC.

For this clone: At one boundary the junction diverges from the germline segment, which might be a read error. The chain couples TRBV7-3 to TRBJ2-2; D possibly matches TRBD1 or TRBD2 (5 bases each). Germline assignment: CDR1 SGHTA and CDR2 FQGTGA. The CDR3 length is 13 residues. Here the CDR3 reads CASRGRQTEELFF. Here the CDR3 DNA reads TGTGCCAGCAGGGGGAGACAGACCGAGGAGCTGTTTTTT.

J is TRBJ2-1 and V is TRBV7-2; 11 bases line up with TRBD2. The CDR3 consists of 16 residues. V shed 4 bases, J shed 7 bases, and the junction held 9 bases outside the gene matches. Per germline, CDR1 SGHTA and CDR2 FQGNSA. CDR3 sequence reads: CASSSPSGRLLNEQFF. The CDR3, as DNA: TGTGCCAGCAGCTCTCCTAGCGGGAGGCTTCTGAATGAGCAGTTCTTC. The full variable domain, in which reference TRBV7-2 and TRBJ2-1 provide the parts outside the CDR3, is GAGVSQSPSNKVTEKGKDVELRCDPISGHTALYWYRQSLGQGLEFLIYFQGNSAPDKSGLPSDRFSAERTGGSVSTLTIQRTQQEDSAVYLCASSSPSGRLLNEQFFGPGTRLTVL.